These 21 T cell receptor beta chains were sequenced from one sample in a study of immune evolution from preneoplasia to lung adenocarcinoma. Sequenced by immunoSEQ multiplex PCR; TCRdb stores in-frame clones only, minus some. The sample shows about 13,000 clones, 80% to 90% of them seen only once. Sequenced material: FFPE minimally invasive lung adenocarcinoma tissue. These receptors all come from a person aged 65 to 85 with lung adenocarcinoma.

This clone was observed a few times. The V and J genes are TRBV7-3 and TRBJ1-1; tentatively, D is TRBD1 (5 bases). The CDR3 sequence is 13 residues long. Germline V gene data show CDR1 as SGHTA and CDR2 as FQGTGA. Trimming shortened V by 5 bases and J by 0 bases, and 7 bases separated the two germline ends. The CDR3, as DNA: TGTGCCAGCAGCCCGACAGTGAACACTGAAGCTTTCTTT. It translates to CASSPTVNTEAFF.

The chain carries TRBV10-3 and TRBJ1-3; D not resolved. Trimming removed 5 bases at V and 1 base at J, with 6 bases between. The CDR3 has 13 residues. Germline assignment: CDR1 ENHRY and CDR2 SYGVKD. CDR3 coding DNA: TGTGCCATCAGTTTCGAGTCTGGAAACACCATATATTTT. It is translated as CAISFESGNTIYF.

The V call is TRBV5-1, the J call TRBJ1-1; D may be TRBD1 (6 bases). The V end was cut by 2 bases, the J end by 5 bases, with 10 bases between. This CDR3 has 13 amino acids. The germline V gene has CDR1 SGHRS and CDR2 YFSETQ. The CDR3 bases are TGCGCCAGCAGCTTACAGGGAGGAACTGAAGCTTTCTTT. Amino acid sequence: CASSLQGGTEAFF.

CDR3 amino acids: CASRIEGARNGYTF. In nucleotides, the CDR3 is TGTGCCAGCAGAATAGAGGGGGCGCGGAATGGCTACACCTTC. The chain carries TRBV6-5 and TRBJ1-2; the match to TRBD1 covers 7 bases. The CDR3 contains 14 residues. Germline CDR1 is MNHEY and CDR2 is SVGAGI. The J segment lost 6 bases and the V segment lost 6 bases, leaving 10 bases of the junction unmatched.

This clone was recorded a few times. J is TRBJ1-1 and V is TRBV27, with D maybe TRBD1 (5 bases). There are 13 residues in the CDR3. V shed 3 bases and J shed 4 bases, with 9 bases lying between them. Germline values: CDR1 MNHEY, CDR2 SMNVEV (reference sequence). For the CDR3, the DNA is TGTGCCAGCAGTTTCGGGGGGGGCACTGAAGCTTTCTTT. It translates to CASSFGGGTEAFF.

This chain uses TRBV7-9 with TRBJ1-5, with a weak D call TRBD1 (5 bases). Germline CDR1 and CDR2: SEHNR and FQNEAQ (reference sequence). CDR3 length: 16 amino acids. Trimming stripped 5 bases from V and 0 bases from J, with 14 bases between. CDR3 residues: CASSATGAYSNQPQHF. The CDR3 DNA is TGTGCCAGCAGCGCTACAGGCGCTTATAGCAATCAGCCCCAGCATTTT.

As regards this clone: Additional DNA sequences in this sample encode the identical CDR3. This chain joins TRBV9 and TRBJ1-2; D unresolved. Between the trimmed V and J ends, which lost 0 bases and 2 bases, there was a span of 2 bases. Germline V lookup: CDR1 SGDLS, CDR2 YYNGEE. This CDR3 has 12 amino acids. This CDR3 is CASSVDNYGYTF. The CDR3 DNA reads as TGTGCCAGCAGCGTAGACAACTATGGCTACACCTTC.

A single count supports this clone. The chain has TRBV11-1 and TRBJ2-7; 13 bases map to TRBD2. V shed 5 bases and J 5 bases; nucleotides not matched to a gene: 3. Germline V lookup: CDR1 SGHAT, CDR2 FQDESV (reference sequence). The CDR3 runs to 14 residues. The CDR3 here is CASSRGLAGDEQYF. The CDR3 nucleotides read TGTGCCAGCAGCCGAGGACTAGCGGGAGACGAGCAGTACTTC.

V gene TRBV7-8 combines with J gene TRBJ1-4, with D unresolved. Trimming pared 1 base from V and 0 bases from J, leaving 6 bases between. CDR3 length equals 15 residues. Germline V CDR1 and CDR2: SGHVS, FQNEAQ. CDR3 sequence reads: CASSLGITTNEKLFF. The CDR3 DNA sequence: TGTGCCAGCAGCTTAGGGATCACAACTAATGAAAAACTGTTTTTT.

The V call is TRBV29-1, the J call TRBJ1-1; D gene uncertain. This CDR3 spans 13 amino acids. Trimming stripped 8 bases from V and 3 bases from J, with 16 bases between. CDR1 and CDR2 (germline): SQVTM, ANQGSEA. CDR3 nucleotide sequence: TGCAGCTCGGAGTGGGTAGGGTACACTGAAGCTTTCTTT. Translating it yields CSSEWVGYTEAFF.

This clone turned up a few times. This CDR3 is CASSPTGYYEQYF. CDR3 DNA sequence: TGCGCCAGCAGCCCCACCGGGTACTACGAGCAGTACTTC. This sequence joins TRBV5-1 and TRBJ2-7; D is uncertain. Trimming left V 4 bases short and J 3 bases short, with 11 bases between. Germline V CDR1 and CDR2: SGHRS, YFSETQ. The CDR3 has 13 residues.

DNA of the CDR3: TGCGCCAGCAGCTTGGGCGCTAACACTGAAGCTTTCTTT. Translating it yields CASSLGANTEAFF. This chain joins TRBV5-1 and TRBJ1-1; D is undetermined. From germline, CDR1 is SGHRS and CDR2 YFSETQ. V dropped 0 bases and J dropped 2 bases, with 5 bases sitting between them. CDR3 length: 13 residues.

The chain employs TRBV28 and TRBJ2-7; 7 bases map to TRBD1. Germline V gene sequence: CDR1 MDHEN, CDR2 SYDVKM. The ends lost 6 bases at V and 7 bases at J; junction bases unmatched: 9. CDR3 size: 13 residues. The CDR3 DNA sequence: TGTGCCAGCAGACCCGACAGGGTGGGGGAGCAGTACTTC. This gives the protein CASRPDRVGEQYF.

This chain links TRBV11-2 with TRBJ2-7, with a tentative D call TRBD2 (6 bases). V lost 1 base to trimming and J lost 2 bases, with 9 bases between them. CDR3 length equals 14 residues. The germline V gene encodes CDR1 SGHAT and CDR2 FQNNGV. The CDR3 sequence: CASSLGSGTYEQYF. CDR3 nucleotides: TGTGCCAGCAGCTTAGGTAGCGGAACCTACGAGCAGTACTTC.

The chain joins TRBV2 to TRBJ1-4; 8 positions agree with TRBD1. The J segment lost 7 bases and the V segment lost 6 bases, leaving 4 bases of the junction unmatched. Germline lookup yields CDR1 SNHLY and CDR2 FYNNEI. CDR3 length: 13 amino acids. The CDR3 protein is CASRDREGEKLFF. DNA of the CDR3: TGTGCCAGCAGGGACAGGGAGGGTGAAAAACTGTTTTTT. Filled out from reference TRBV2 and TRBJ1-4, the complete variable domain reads EPEVTQTPSHQVTQMGQEVILRCVPISNHLYFYWYRQILGQKVEFLVSFYNNEISEKSEIFDDQFSVERPDGSNFTLKIRSTKLEDSAMYFCASRDREGEKLFFGSGTQLSVL.

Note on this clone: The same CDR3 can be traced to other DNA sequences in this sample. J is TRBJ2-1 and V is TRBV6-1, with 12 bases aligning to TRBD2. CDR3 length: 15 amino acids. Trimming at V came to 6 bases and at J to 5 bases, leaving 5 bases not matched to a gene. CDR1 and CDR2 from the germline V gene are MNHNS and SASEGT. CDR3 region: CASRELAGGNNEQFF. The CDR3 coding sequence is TGTGCCAGCAGAGAACTAGCGGGGGGAAACAATGAGCAGTTCTTC.

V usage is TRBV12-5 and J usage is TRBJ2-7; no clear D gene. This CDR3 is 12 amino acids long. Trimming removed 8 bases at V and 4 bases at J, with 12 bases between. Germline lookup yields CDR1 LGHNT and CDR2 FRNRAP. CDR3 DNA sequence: TGTGCTAGTTGGGCCAGGTCATACGAGCAGTACTTC. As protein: CASWARSYEQYF.

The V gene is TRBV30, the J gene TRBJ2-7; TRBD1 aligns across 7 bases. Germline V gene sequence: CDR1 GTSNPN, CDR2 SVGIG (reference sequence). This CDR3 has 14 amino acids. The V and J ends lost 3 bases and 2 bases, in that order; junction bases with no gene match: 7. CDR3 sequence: CAWRPGQEPYEQYF. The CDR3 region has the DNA TGTGCCTGGAGGCCCGGACAGGAACCCTACGAGCAGTACTTC.

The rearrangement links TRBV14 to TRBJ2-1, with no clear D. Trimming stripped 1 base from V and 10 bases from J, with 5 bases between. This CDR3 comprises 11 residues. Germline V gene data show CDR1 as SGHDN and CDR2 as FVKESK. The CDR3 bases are TGTGCCAGCAGCCAAGTTAGGGAGCAGTTCTTC. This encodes CASSQVREQFF.

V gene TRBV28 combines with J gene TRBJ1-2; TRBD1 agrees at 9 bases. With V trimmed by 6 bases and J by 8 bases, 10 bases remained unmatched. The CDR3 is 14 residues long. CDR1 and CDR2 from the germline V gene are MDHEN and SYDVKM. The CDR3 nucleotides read TGTGCCAGCAGATCCGGGACAGGGAGTTTCGGCTACACCTTC. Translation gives CASRSGTGSFGYTF.

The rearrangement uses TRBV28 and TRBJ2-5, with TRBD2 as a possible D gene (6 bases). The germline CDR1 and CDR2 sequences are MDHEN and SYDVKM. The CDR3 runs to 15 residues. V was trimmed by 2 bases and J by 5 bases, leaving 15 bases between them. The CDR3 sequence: CASSLGGNTDETQYF. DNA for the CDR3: TGTGCCAGCAGTTTAGGCGGGAACACTGATGAGACCCAGTACTTC.